This TCR beta chain is from a study of naive and memory T cell subsets listed by TCRdb under 2017. Broadly, across the study: An open-source, UMI-based TCR alpha and beta sequencing pipeline was applied to sorted naive and memory peripheral blood T cell subsets. The functional CMV T cell responses agreed completely with IgG serology results. RNA was DNase-treated and reverse transcribed with TCR constant-region primers, mostly using SuperScript III. The paper's findings and limits, for the study overall: TCR abundance followed a power law with an exponent that was different for naive and memory subsets but consistent across the three individuals. After error correction, only a single occurrence was seen for over 95% of naive TCR sequences, so much steeper abundance distributions were produced than in memory subsets. In both CD4 and CD8 cells, a rise in Gini index and a fall in Shannon and inverse Simpson diversity were observed from naive through CM, EM and EMRA. The repertoire findings for the naive and memory subsets could not be validated against a ground truth, as none was available. A clonotype was defined as a single alpha or beta chain sequence rather than as a paired alpha/beta receptor. RNA-based TCR counts may be affected by expression changes linked to T cell activation and differentiation.

Separate amplification of TCR alpha and beta chain libraries was performed from the second PCR step onward. The CMV status of each donor was determined by measuring IFNgamma production from CD4+ T cells after fresh PBMCs had been stimulated overnight with CMV viral lysate. Miltenyi beads were used first to positively select CD4 T cells, and CD8 T cells were then positively selected from the CD4-negative fraction. Cells were stained for CD3, CD4, CD8, CD45RA, CD27 and a live/dead dye and were sorted on a BD Aria II into four subsets based on CD45RA and CD27. A few healthy volunteers provided blood, and each donor's sample was split into CD4 and CD8 T cells and then further divided into four differentiation subsets. Approximately 120 ml of peripheral blood was collected from each donor, and PBMC were isolated by Ficoll-Paque PLUS density-gradient centrifugation. Sorted cells were lysed in RLT buffer, and RNA was extracted with a Qiagen RNeasy kit and stored at -80°C.

The protocol used for the library was UMI-ligation and nested PCR. To cover both TRBC1 and TRBC2, the beta constant-region primer consisted of an equimolar mix of two oligonucleotides. A single-stranded oligonucleotide carrying the SP2 primer and a 12-nucleotide UMI was ligated to the 3' end of the cDNA by T4 RNA ligase 1. Four rounds of PCR were used to amplify ligated cDNA, with nested alpha and beta constant-region primers being used together with the SP2 primer. Incubation of the ligation reaction was carried out at 16 degrees C for roughly 20-25 hours. To avoid over-amplification, PCR2 was usually performed as a SYBR Green qPCR and halted once a predetermined threshold was reached. Agencourt AMPure XP magnetic beads were used for all purifications after the first. Library amounts were measured by Qubit and library quality was assessed on a TapeStation, where the main peak was expected at around 650 bp. The pooled libraries were sequenced on an Illumina MiSeq using v2 2x251 paired-end kits, which usually yielded roughly 0.9-2 million reads per sample. Each sample was pooled at approximately 4.3 nM, and about 5-7.5% PhiX was included to help cluster recognition. On the authors' methods: Decombinator assigned V and J genes to Demultiplexor-processed FASTQ reads by tag matching, allowing a single base-pair mismatch. Collapsinator relied on UMIs to fix sequencing errors as well as frequency errors caused by PCR heterogeneity. CDR3Translator translated TCRs and extracted CDR3s from the conserved cysteine to the FGXG phenylalanine, flagging non-productive sequences. Gini, Shannon entropy and inverse Simpson indices were calculated on repertoires that had been subsampled to equal numbers of UMI-defined TCRs. Within the linear range, a power law was fitted to clonotype abundance distributions using maximum likelihood. Similar UMI counts, unique TCR numbers and clonal distributions were obtained with the pipeline and with MIGEC on one naive CD8 sample. Repertoires were searched for several thousand CMV-associated CDR3 sequences compiled from VDJdb and a published dataset. TCRdb trimmed the raw reads at Q25, called clones with MiXCR and kept productive beta chains. Entries are consolidated by CDR3 protein sequence, retaining the most common genes and DNA. What appears here as the V and J calls and clone size reflects TCRdb's work, not the paper's. The sample records about 90,000 distinct CDR3 sequences, around 6.5% of which are singletons. The ten largest account for around 1.7% of the sample.

Germline trimming: 5 bases from V, 3 bases from J; junction bases outside gene matches: 4. The CDR3 has 15 amino acids, counting the end cysteine and phenylalanine. CDR3 DNA is the only sequence kept; it has 45 bases, read in frame from the first base. The germline V gene supplies CDR1 SGHRS and CDR2 YFSETQ. This clonotype was observed a few times. The specificity of this receptor is unknown. One base away there is no much larger clone; base qualities are not given. The chain is assembled from TRBV5-1 and TRBJ2-3; 12 of the junction bases match TRBD1. The sample comprised central memory CD4+ T cells from blood. Per the publication, the cell subset or site label means: central memory, CD45RA- CD27+. The origin of this receptor is a human donor in good health. The CDR3 region has the sequence CASRRDRGLTDTQYF. The bases read TGCGCCAGCAGGCGGGACAGGGGGCTGACAGATACGCAGTATTTT.